This section outlines one T cell receptor (beta chain) sequence together with its context. Both 60 Vbeta primers and 13 Jbeta primers went into the PCR. Produced via immunoSEQ multiplex PCR; TCRdb's table is partial and in-frame only. Here the sample spans about 150,000 clones, about three quarters being singletons. The data originate from a study of cytomegalovirus exposure and HLA in healthy donors. This CDR3 has 16 residues. V trimming: 5 bases; J trimming: 5 bases; junction bases outside the gene matches: 10. Germline CDR1 and CDR2: LNHDA and SQIVND (reference sequence). Sequencing was performed on PBMCs. The V call is TRBV19, the J call TRBJ2-2, with TRBD2 matching 8 bases. The sequence came from a male donor in good health and CMV-seronegative. CDR3 sequence (DNA): TGTGCCAGTAGTCTCCGGGGGGGGGCGGGTACCGGGGAGCTGTTTTTT. It yields the protein CASSLRGGAGTGELFF.